This TCR beta chain was profiled in a study of cytomegalovirus exposure and HLA in healthy donors. Whole-study results and caveats: Several of the most significant clusters were apparently associated with common viral pathogens in a later analysis. TCR beta chain V- and J-gene trimming was linked, in a later analysis, to a missense variant in DCLRE1C.

To note about this clone: Its target is not known.

With 60 Vbeta and 13 Jbeta primers, the PCR was carried out. Libraries were prepared by immunoSEQ multiplex PCR; TCRdb keeps only in-frame clonotypes and omits some of them. The table lists approximately 50,000 clones. Germline trimming cut 2 bases from V and 6 bases from J; bases unmatched to any gene: 5. The CDR3 loop spans 16 amino acids. Per germline, CDR1 SGHTA and CDR2 FQGNSA. This clonotype was obtained from a male donor in good health and CMV-seropositive. V is TRBV7-2 and J is TRBJ2-1; 12 bases line up with TRBD2. Material: PBMCs. CDR3 DNA sequence: TGTGCCAGCAGCTTAAGAACTAGCGGGGGGCCCAATGAGCAGTTCTTC. Its protein is CASSLRTSGGPNEQFF.